This T cell receptor (beta chain) was observed in a study of cytomegalovirus exposure and HLA in healthy donors. Clones were read by immunoSEQ multiplex PCR, and TCRdb kept only the in-frame ones, dropping some. This sample has about 160,000 clones, with roughly 91% found just once. The receptor was isolated from a woman younger than 30 in good health and CMV-seropositive. Sequencing used PBMCs.

This chain's CDR3 is CASSLLVVAGAYNEQFF. The CDR3 DNA follows: TGCGCCAGCAGCTTGCTTGTCGTAGCGGGAGCCTACAATGAGCAGTTCTTC. The rearrangement joins TRBV5-1 to TRBJ2-1, with 9 bases matching TRBD2. Trimming cost V 1 base and J 2 bases; bases outside gene matches: 7. This CDR3 has 17 residues. Germline values: CDR1 SGHRS, CDR2 YFSETQ.